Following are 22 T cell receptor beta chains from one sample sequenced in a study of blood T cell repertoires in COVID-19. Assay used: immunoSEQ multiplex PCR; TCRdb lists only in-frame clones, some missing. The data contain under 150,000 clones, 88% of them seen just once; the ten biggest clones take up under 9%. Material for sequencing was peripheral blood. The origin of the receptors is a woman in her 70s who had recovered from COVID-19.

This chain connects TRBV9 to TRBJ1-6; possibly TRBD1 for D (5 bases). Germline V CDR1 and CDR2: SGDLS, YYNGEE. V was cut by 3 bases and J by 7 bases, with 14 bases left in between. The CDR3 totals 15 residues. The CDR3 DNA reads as TGTGCCAGCAGCGCCAGTGGTGGGGGGAATTCACCCCTCCACTTT. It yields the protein CASSASGGGNSPLHF. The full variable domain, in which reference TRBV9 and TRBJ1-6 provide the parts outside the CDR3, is DSGVTQTPKHLITATGQRVTLRCSPRSGDLSVYWYQQSLDQGLQFLIQYYNGEERAKGNILERFSAQQFPDLHSELNLSSLELGDSALYFCASSASGGGNSPLHFGNGTRLTVT.

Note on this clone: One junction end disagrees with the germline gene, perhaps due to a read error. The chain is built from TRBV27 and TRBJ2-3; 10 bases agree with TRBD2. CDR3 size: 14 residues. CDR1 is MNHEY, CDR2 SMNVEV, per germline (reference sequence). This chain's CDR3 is CASSRLAGTDTQYF. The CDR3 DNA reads TGTGCCAGCAGTCGACTAGCGGGCACCGATACGCAGTATTTT.

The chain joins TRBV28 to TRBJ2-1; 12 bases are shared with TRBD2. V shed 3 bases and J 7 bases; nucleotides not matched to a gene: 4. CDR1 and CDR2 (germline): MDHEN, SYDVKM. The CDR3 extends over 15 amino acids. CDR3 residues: CASSFASGGDNEQFF. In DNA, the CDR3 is TGTGCCAGCAGTTTTGCTAGCGGGGGGGATAATGAGCAGTTCTTC.

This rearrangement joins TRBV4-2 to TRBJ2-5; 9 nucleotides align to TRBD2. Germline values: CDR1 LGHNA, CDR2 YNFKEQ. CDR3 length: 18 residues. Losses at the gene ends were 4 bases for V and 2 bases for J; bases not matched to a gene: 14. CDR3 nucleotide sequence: TGTGCCAGCAGCCCCATCGGGCGGCGGGGGGGGAGTCAAGAGACCCAGTACTTC. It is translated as CASSPIGRRGGSQETQYF.

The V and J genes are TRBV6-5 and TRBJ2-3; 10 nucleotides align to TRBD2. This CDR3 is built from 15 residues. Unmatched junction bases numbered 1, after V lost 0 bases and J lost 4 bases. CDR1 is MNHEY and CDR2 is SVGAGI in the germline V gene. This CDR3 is CASSYSTSGPDTQYF. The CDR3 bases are TGTGCCAGCAGTTACTCGACTAGCGGGCCAGATACGCAGTATTTT.

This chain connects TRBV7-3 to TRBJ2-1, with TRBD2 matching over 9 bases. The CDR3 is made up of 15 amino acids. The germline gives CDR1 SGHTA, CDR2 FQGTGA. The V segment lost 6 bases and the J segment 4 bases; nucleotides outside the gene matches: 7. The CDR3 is CASRRSGSEYNEQFF. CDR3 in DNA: TGTGCCAGCAGACGTAGCGGGAGTGAGTACAATGAGCAGTTCTTC.

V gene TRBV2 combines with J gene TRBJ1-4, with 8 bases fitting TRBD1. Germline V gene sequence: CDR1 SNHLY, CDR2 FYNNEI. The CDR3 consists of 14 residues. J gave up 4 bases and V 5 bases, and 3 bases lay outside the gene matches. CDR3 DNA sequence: TGTGCCAGCAGTATACAGGGGGGTAATGAAAAACTGTTTTTT. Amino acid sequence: CASSIQGGNEKLFF.

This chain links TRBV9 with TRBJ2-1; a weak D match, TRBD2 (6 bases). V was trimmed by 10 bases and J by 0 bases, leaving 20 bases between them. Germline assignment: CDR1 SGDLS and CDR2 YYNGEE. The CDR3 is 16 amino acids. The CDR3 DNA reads TGTGCCTCCATCTCGTGGCGGGAAAGCTCCTACAATGAGCAGTTCTTC. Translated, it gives CASISWRESSYNEQFF.

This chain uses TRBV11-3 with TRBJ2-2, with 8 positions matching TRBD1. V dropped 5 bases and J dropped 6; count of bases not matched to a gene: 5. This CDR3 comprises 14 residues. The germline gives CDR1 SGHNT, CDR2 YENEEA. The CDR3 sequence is CASSGTGGSGELFF. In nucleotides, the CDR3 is TGTGCCAGCAGCGGTACAGGGGGGTCCGGGGAGCTGTTTTTT.

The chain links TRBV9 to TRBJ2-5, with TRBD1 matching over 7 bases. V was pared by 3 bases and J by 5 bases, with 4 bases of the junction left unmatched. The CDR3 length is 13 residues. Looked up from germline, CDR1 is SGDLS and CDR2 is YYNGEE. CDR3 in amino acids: CASSATGTETQYF. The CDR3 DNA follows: TGTGCCAGCAGCGCGACAGGGACCGAGACCCAGTACTTC.

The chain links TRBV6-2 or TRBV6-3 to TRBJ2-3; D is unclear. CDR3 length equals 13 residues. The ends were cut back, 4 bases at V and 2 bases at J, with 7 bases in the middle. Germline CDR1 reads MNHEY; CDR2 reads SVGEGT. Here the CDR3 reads CASSLQFTDTQYF. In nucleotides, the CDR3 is TGTGCCAGCAGTTTACAGTTCACAGATACGCAGTATTTT.

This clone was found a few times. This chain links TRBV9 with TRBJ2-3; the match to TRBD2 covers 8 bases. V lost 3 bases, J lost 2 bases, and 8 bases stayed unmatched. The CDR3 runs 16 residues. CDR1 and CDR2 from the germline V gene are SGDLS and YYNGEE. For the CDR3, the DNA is TGTGCCAGCAGCGCCCGGGGTAGCGGGAACACAGATACGCAGTATTTT. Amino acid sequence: CASSARGSGNTDTQYF.

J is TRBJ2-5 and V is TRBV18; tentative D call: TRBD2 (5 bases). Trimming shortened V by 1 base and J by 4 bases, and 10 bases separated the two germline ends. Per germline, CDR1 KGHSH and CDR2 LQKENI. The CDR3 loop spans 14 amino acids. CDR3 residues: CASSPLRTRETQYF. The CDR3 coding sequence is TGTGCCAGCTCACCACTTCGGACTCGAGAGACCCAGTACTTC.

The CDR3 DNA reads TGCGCCAGCAGCCAAGGATTCTCATCGTGGGCCGAGTACGAGCAGTACTTC. This codes for CASSQGFSSWAEYEQYF. This rearrangement joins TRBV4-3 to TRBJ2-7; D is uncertain. Trimming stripped 1 base from V and 4 bases from J, with 20 bases between. CDR3 size: 17 residues. The V gene's germline CDR1 is LGHNA and CDR2 YSLEER.

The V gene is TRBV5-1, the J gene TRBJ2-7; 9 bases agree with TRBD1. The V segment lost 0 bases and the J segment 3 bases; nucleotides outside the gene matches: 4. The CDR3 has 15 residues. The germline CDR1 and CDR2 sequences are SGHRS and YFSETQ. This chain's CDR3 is CASSLDGTGSYEQYF. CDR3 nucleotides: TGCGCCAGCAGCTTGGATGGGACAGGGAGCTACGAGCAGTACTTC.

The chain's CDR3 is CASSQNRGGELFF. CDR3 DNA: TGCGCCAGCAGCCAAAACAGGGGTGGGGAGCTGTTTTTT. The chain couples TRBV4-3 to TRBJ2-2; the match to TRBD1 covers 7 bases. Unmatched junction bases numbered 2, after V lost 2 bases and J lost 8 bases. Per the germline V gene, CDR1 is LGHNA and CDR2 is YSLEER. The CDR3 runs to 13 residues.

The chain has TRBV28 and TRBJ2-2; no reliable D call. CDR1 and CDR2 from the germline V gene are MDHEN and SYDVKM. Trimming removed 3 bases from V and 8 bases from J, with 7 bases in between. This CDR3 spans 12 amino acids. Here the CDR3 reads CASSFAEGELFF. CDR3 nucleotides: TGTGCCAGCAGTTTTGCAGAAGGGGAGCTGTTTTTT.

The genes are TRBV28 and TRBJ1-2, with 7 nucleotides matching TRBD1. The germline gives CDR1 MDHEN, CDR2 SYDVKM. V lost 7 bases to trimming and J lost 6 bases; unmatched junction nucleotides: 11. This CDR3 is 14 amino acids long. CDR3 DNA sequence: TGTGCCAGCACCCTGGGACAGCCCCATGATGGCTACACCTTC. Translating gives CASTLGQPHDGYTF.

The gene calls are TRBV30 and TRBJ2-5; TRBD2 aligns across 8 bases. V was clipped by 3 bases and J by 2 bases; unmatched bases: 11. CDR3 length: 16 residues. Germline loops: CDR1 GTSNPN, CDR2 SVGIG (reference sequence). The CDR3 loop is CAWRASKAGGQETQYF. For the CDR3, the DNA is TGTGCCTGGAGGGCCTCTAAGGCGGGGGGTCAAGAGACCCAGTACTTC.

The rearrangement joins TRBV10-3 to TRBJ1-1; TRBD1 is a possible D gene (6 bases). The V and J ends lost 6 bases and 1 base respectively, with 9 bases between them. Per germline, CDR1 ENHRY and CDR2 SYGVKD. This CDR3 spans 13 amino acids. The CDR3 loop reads CAISMGQNTEAFF. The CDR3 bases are TGTGCCATCAGCATGGGACAGAACACTGAAGCTTTCTTT.

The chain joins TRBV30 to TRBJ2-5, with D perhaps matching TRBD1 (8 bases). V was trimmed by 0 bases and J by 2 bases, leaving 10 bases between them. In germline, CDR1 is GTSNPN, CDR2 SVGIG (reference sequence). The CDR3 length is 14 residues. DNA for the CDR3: TGTGCCTGGAGTGTACAGGGGGGGCAAGAGACCCAGTACTTC. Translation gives CAWSVQGGQETQYF.

The CDR3 DNA reads TGTGCCATCACCCGGACAGGGGGTTGGAACACTGAAGCTTTCTTT. Translated, it gives CAITRTGGWNTEAFF. J is TRBJ1-1 and V is TRBV10-3; 10 bases are shared with TRBD1. Trimming took 7 bases from V and 1 from J; bases not matched to a gene: 6. CDR3 length equals 15 residues. CDR1 is ENHRY, CDR2 SYGVKD, per germline.